This T cell receptor (beta chain) was documented in a study of T cell repertoires in aging, cancer and after chemotherapy. The template was genomic DNA from peripheral blood, not RNA. This CDR3 spans 12 amino acids. In germline, CDR1 is MDHEN, CDR2 SYDVKM. Trimming took off 8 bases at V and 7 bases at J, with 12 bases between the two ends. A mixed TRB-A/B primer pool amplified rearranged TRB by multiplex touch-down PCR. TCRdb independently ran MiXCR on the multiplex PCR reads; one entry per CDR3 protein. The table lists thousands of distinct CDR3 sequences, about 23% of them singletons. Input material: blood. This sequence was found in a human donor with a blood cancer. The gene calls are TRBV28 and TRBJ2-1; D may correspond to TRBD1 or TRBD2 (5 bases each). CDR3 region: CASRDLGNEQFF. CDR3 coding DNA: TGTGCCAGCCGGGACCTGGGGAATGAGCAGTTCTTC.